This T cell receptor beta chain is drawn from a study of T cell responses to AZD1222 COVID-19 vaccine. Some clones are missing from TCRdb's copy, which holds only in-frame ones; the method was immunoSEQ multiplex PCR. Among roughly 96,000 clones, 70% to 90% were seen once, and the ten largest hold less than 3%. About this clone: Its antigen is as yet unknown.

The CDR3 contains 14 residues. Germline CDR1 SQVTM, CDR2 ANQGSEA. Germline trimming cut 7 bases from V and 4 bases from J; bases unmatched to any gene: 12. General study points: No day 14 peak samples; only post-peak repertoires were characterized. The sample set comprised mostly white British donors with more females, and clonal diversity was possibly underestimated.

Sample: peripheral blood, taken on day 0 of AZD1222 vaccination. The rearrangement links TRBV29-1 to TRBJ2-5; the match to TRBD1 covers 7 bases. This receptor was taken from an adult in good health. As DNA, the CDR3 is TGCAGCGCCCGCCTCGGGACAGAGGGAGAGACCCAGTACTTC. Translated: CSARLGTEGETQYF.